This TCR beta chain derives from a study of blood T cells in healthy people across ages. Comment on this clonotype: The target antigen is unknown.

Peripheral blood was drawn, about 9.7 milliliters per donor. The study's findings and limits: Aged donors had fewer naive CD4+ cells and lower diversity than long-lived donors. Naive and antigen-experienced cells were not separated, limiting conclusive comparison. While age rose, TCR beta diversity per million T cells dropped in a roughly linear way.

The V gene lost 10 bases and the J gene lost 4 bases, with 16 bases spanning the gap. Germline V gives CDR1 SGHRS, CDR2 YFSETQ. The CDR3 sequence is 13 residues long. Next came a second PCR, run for about 6 to 11 cycles, which used a sample-barcoded 5' primer along with a J-beta primer mix. TCRdb fed the 5' RACE reads into MiXCR, producing one record per CDR3 protein. The data show 650,000 to 700,000 distinct CDR3 sequences, approximately 52% seen once. The chain uses TRBV5-1 and TRBJ2-3, with D possibly matching TRBD1 (5 bases). Input material: blood. The origin of this receptor is a woman of 80 years or more in good health. The CDR3 bases are TGCGCCCACTCCCGTTGGGGCGCAGATACGCAGTATTTT. Protein: CAHSRWGADTQYF.